This entry lists 19 T cell receptor beta chains sequenced from one sample in a study of blood T cells in healthy people across ages. A sample-barcoded 5' primer and a J-beta primer mix were used in a second PCR of roughly 7 to 11 cycles. TCRdb re-called the 5' RACE reads with MiXCR, one entry per CDR3 protein. Of approximately 1,100,000 distinct CDR3 sequences listed, under 45% are singletons. Sample: blood. Receptors were obtained from a woman aged 60-75 years in good health.

Notes on this clonotype: Its ends do not fully match the called genes, so a read error is possible. The chain is built from TRBV28 and TRBJ1-1, with 8 bases lining up with TRBD1. CDR1 and CDR2 from the germline V gene are MDHEN and SYDVKM. CDR3 size: 16 residues. The CDR3 nucleotides read TGTACCAGCAGTTCCTTCGGACAGGGTGTGGACACTGAAGCTTTCTTT. Its translation: CTSSSFGQGVDTEAFF. The full variable domain, rest sourced from reference TRBV28 and TRBJ1-1, is DVKVTQSSRYLVKRTGEKVFLECVQDMDHENMFWYRQDPGLGLRLIYFSYDVKMKEKGDIPEGYSVSREKKERFSLILESASTNQTSMYLCTSSSFGQGVDTEAFFGQGTRLTVV.

The rearrangement joins TRBV11-2 to TRBJ2-5, with no clear D. The V gene lost 4 bases and the J gene lost 0 bases, with 12 bases spanning the gap. The CDR3 runs to 15 residues. Germline V gives CDR1 SGHAT, CDR2 FQNNGV. CDR3 residues: CASSYLGRDQETQYF. CDR3 nucleotides: TGTGCCAGCAGCTATCTGGGCAGAGACCAAGAGACCCAGTACTTC. Looking up the rest from reference TRBV11-2 and TRBJ2-5 gives the full variable domain: EAGVAQSPRYKIIEKRQSVAFWCNPISGHATLYWYQQILGQGPKLLIQFQNNGVVDDSQLPKDRFSAERLKGVDSTLKIQPAKLEDSAVYLCASSYLGRDQETQYFGPGTRLLVL.

This clonotype was counted a few times. The chain is built from TRBV25-1 and TRBJ2-7; D possibly matches TRBD1 or TRBD2 (5 bases each). V was shortened by 2 bases and J by 0 bases, with 8 bases between the two germline ends. The CDR3 is made up of 14 amino acids. Germline V lookup: CDR1 MGHDK, CDR2 SYGVNS. The CDR3 nucleotides are TGTGCCAGCAGTGAAGTGGGGGACTCCTACGAGCAGTACTTC. Translation gives CASSEVGDSYEQYF.

The chain employs TRBV11-2 and TRBJ1-2; the match to TRBD1 covers 12 bases. V shed 3 bases, J shed 6 bases, and the junction held 5 bases outside the gene matches. CDR1 is SGHAT and CDR2 is FQNNGV in the germline V gene. This CDR3 is 15 amino acids long. The CDR3 nucleotides read TGTGCCAGCAGCTTCCCGGGACAGGGGGCGCATGGCTACACCTTC. Amino acid sequence: CASSFPGQGAHGYTF.

This clonotype has only a few counts. The chain is built from TRBV29-1 and TRBJ2-7; D perhaps matches TRBD2 (5 bases). CDR1 and CDR2 (germline): SQVTM, ANQGSEA. The CDR3 spans 15 residues. Trimming took off 5 bases at V and 3 bases at J, with 20 bases between the two ends. The CDR3 loop reads CSVPDPRGASYEQYF. The CDR3 region has the DNA TGCAGCGTTCCCGACCCCCGGGGTGCTAGCTACGAGCAGTACTTC.

This clonotype was seen only a few times. The rearrangement links TRBV12-3 or TRBV12-4 to TRBJ2-1; D might be TRBD1 (5 bases). V was clipped by 4 bases and J by 4 bases, with 11 bases between them. The CDR3 sequence is 14 residues long. The CDR3 nucleotides are TGTGCCAGCAGTTCGCCCAGGGAATACAATGAGCAGTTCTTC. Its protein is CASSSPREYNEQFF.

The chain joins TRBV27 to TRBJ1-2; D might be TRBD1 (6 bases). Germline values: CDR1 MNHEY, CDR2 SMNVEV (reference sequence). Trimming stripped 8 bases from V and 2 bases from J, with 18 bases between. The CDR3 runs to 15 residues. As DNA, the CDR3 is TGTGCCAGCGCATTGAGGGGGGGAGTGAACTATGGCTACACCTTC. Encoded protein: CASALRGGVNYGYTF.

The gene calls are TRBV6-1 and TRBJ2-5, with D unclear. CDR1 and CDR2 from the germline V gene are MNHNS and SASEGT. The V end lost 2 bases, the J end lost 4 bases, and 11 bases lay between the germline ends. This CDR3 comprises 14 residues. In nucleotides, the CDR3 is TGTGCCAGCAGTGAAAGGTCGTGGGGAGAGACCCAGTACTTC. Translation: CASSERSWGETQYF.

The chain has TRBV6-1 and TRBJ2-3; D is ambiguous. V lost 6 bases and J 4 bases, leaving 14 bases between the germline ends. Germline V gene lookup returns CDR1 MNHNS and CDR2 SASEGT. This CDR3 region has 14 residues. The DNA of the CDR3 is TGTGCCAGCAGCGAGAGCTGGGTGGCAGATACGCAGTATTTT. This codes for CASSESWVADTQYF.

This clonotype turned up a few times. This chain uses TRBV29-1 with TRBJ1-2; D might be TRBD1 (6 bases). There are 13 residues in the CDR3. The germline V gene encodes CDR1 SQVTM and CDR2 ANQGSEA. V lost 5 bases and J 8 bases, leaving 18 bases between the germline ends. In nucleotides, the CDR3 is TGCAGCGTTCCACCAGGGGACCCTGGGGGCTACACCTTC. Translated, it gives CSVPPGDPGGYTF. The whole variable domain, filled in from reference TRBV29-1 and TRBJ1-2, reads SAVISQKPSRDICQRGTSLTIQCQVDSQVTMMFWYRQQPGQSLTLIATANQGSEATYESGFVIDKFPISRPNLTFSTLTVSNMSPEDSSIYLCSVPPGDPGGYTFGSGTRLTVV.

This sequence joins TRBV10-3 and TRBJ1-4; 10 nucleotides match TRBD1. V was clipped by 4 bases and J by 5 bases; unmatched bases: 1. This CDR3 has 14 residues. CDR1 and CDR2 (germline): ENHRY, SYGVKD. The DNA for the CDR3 is TGTGCCATCAGTGCGGGACAGGGGAATGAAAAACTGTTTTTT. Encoded protein: CAISAGQGNEKLFF.

The chain joins TRBV6-5 to TRBJ1-5; D is ambiguous. CDR3 length: 13 residues. Per germline, CDR1 MNHEY and CDR2 SVGAGI. V was clipped by 3 bases and J by 2 bases, with 5 bases between them. CDR3 DNA: TGTGCCAGCAGTTATACGGGCAATCAGCCCCAGCATTTT. Translation: CASSYTGNQPQHF.

The chain combines TRBV5-6 with TRBJ2-3; tentatively, D is TRBD2 (5 bases). Looked up from germline, CDR1 is SGHDT and CDR2 is YYEEEE. This CDR3 has 15 amino acids. V was shortened by 5 bases and J by 3 bases, with 16 bases between the two germline ends. The CDR3 loop reads CASSREWGITDTQYF. CDR3 nucleotides: TGTGCCAGCAGTAGGGAGTGGGGAATTACAGATACGCAGTATTTT.

The chain carries TRBV27 and TRBJ2-1, with D possibly being TRBD1 (5 bases). The end of the DNA is better explained by TRBJ2-7, so the J call may be wrong. This CDR3 is 17 amino acids long. From germline, CDR1 is MNHEY and CDR2 SMNVEV (reference sequence). The CDR3 is CASRPPLGQNSYNEQYF. The CDR3 DNA follows: TGTGCCAGCAGACCCCCTCTGGGGCAAAACTCCTATAATGAGCAGTACTTC.

The V and J genes are TRBV2 and TRBJ2-7, with 10 bases lining up with TRBD2. The CDR3 has 14 residues. The V gene's germline CDR1 is SNHLY and CDR2 FYNNEI. V gave up 4 bases and J gave up 5 bases; unmatched junction bases: 5. CDR3 nucleotides: TGTGCCAGCAGTGGTGGGACTAGCGTAAACGAGCAGTACTTC. It translates to CASSGGTSVNEQYF.

The genes are TRBV20-1 and TRBJ2-7, with 11 positions matching TRBD2. CDR1 and CDR2 (germline): DFQATT, SNEGSKA (reference sequence). The CDR3 runs 14 residues. J was trimmed by 1 base and V by 3 bases; bases with no gene match: 2. DNA of the CDR3: TGCAGTGCTAGTGCTAGCGGGAGGTCCTACGAGCAGTACTTC. Translation gives CSASASGRSYEQYF.

This clonotype was counted only a few times. This sequence joins TRBV27 and TRBJ1-6; D is unresolved. This CDR3 region has 15 residues. Trimming cost V 2 bases and J 2 bases, with 7 bases left between them. Looked up from germline, CDR1 is MNHEY and CDR2 is SMNVEV (reference sequence). CDR3 nucleotide sequence: TGTGCCAGCAGTTTAGCAGGACCCTATAATTCACCCCTCCACTTT. Translated, it gives CASSLAGPYNSPLHF.

The J gene is TRBJ2-1, the V gene TRBV27, with 9 nucleotides matching TRBD2. This CDR3 has 17 amino acids. The J segment lost 8 bases and the V segment lost 4 bases, leaving 15 bases of the junction unmatched. Germline CDR1 is MNHEY and CDR2 is SMNVEV (reference sequence). CDR3 in DNA: TGTGCCAGCAGTTCGACAGGCCATAGCGGGAGAGGTCATGAGCAGTTCTTC. Amino acids: CASSSTGHSGRGHEQFF.

The chain uses TRBV9 and TRBJ2-4; D tentatively reads TRBD1 or TRBD2 (5 bases each). CDR1 and CDR2 (germline): SGDLS, YYNGEE. The CDR3 consists of 12 residues. With 5 bases removed from V and 13 bases from J, the gap between germline ends came to 16 bases. The CDR3 loop is CASSQNMGEQYF. CDR3 bases: TGTGCCAGCAGTCAAAACATGGGGGAGCAGTACTTC. Based on the CDR3 plus reference TRBV9 and TRBJ2-4, the full variable domain is DSGVTQTPKHLITATGQRVTLRCSPRSGDLSVYWYQQSLDQGLQFLIQYYNGEERAKGNILERFSAQQFPDLHSELNLSSLELGDSALYFCASSQNMGEQYFGAGTRLSVL.